The clone carrying this T cell receptor (beta chain) was observed a few times. These data belong to a study of metastatic and nonmetastatic thyroid tumors. No patient had received any treatment before thyroid surgery. V was cut by 0 bases and J by 3 bases, with 15 bases left in between. Germline V gene sequence: CDR1 DFQATT, CDR2 SNEGSKA (reference sequence). The CDR3 covers 15 residues. In the original processing: Between-group CDR3 differences, defined by clinicopathological status, yielded a distant-metastasis classifier for papillary thyroid cancer. TCRdb reassembled clones from the PCR reads with MiXCR. These V and J calls derive from TCRdb rather than the authors' analysis. Counted here are 15,000 to 20,000 clones, about 27% occurring once; the ten biggest clones make up about 16%.

The specimen was tumor tissue. This clonotype was obtained from a female donor with papillary thyroid cancer or a benign thyroid nodule (not recorded which). Some clones in this sample may be carry-over from other donors' samples. The chain joins TRBV20-1 to TRBJ2-7; D may match TRBD1 or TRBD2 (6 bases each). DNA of the CDR3: TGCAGTGCTAGAGATTCCGGGGGCCCTTTCTACGAGCAGTACTTC. This sequence encodes CSARDSGGPFYEQYF.